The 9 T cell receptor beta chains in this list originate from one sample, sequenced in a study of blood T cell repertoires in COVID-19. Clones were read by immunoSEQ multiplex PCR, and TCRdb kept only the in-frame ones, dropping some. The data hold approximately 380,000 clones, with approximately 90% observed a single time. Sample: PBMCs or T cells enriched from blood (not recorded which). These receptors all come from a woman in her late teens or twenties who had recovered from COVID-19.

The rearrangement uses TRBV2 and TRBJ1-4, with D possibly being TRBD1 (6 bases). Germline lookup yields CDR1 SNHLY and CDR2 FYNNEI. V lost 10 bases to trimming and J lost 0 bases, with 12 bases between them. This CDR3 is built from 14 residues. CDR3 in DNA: TGTGCCACCGGACAGTTAGCAACTAATGAAAAACTGTTTTTT. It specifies CATGQLATNEKLFF. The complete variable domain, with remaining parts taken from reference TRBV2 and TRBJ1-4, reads EPEVTQTPSHQVTQMGQEVILRCVPISNHLYFYWYRQILGQKVEFLVSFYNNEISEKSEIFDDQFSVERPDGSNFTLKIRSTKLEDSAMYFCATGQLATNEKLFFGSGTQLSVL.

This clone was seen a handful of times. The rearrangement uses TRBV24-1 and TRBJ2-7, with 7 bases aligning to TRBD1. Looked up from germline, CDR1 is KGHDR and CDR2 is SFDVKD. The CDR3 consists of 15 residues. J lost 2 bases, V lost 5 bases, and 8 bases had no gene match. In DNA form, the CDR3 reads TGTGCCACCAGTGTCCCCCGAGGGGGCCCCTACGAGCAGTACTTC. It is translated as CATSVPRGGPYEQYF.

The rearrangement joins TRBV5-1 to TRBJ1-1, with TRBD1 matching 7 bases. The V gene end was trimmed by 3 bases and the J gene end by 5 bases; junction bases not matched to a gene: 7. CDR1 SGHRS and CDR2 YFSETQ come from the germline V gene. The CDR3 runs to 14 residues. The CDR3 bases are TGCGCCAGCAGCTCCGTCCACAGGGGTACTGAAGCTTTCTTT. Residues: CASSSVHRGTEAFF.

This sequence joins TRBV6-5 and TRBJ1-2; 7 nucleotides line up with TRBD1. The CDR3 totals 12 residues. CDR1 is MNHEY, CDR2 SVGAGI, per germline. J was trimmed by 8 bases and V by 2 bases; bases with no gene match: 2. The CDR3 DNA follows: TGTGCCAGCAGTTACCAGGGGGGCGGCTACACCTTC. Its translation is CASSYQGGGYTF.

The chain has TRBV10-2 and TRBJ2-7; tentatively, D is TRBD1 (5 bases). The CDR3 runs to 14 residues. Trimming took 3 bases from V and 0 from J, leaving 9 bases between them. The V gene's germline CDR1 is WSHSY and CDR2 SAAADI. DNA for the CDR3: TGCGCCAGCAGTGATACAGGAAGCTCCTACGAGCAGTACTTC. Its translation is CASSDTGSSYEQYF.

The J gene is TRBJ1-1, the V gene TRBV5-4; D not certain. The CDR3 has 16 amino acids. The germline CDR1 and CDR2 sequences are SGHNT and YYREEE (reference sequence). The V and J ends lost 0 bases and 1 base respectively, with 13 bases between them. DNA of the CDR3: TGTGCCAGCAGCTTGGCCGGTATCCAGGCGAACACTGAAGCTTTCTTT. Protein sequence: CASSLAGIQANTEAFF.

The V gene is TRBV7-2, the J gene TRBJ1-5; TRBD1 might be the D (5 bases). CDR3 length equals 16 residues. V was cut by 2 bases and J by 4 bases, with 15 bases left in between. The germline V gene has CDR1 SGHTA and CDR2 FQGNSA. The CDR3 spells CASSLWDFRANQPQHF. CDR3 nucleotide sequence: TGTGCCAGCAGCTTATGGGACTTCAGGGCTAATCAGCCCCAGCATTTT.

The CDR3 sequence: CASSSGRGRGGEAFF. CDR3 in DNA: TGTGCCAGCAGCTCCGGGAGGGGGCGCGGCGGTGAAGCTTTCTTT. The chain recombines TRBV11-1 with TRBJ1-1, with TRBD1 identical over 7 bases. Germline CDR1 reads SGHAT; CDR2 reads FQDESV (reference sequence). Losses at the gene ends were 4 bases for V and 7 bases for J; bases not matched to a gene: 12. CDR3 size: 15 residues.

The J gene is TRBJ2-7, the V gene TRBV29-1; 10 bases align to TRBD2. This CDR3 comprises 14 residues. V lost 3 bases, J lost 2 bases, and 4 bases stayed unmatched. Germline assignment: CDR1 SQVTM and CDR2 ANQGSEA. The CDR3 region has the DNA TGCAGCGTTGAGCTAGCGGGGGAGCCCTACGAGCAGTACTTC. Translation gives CSVELAGEPYEQYF.